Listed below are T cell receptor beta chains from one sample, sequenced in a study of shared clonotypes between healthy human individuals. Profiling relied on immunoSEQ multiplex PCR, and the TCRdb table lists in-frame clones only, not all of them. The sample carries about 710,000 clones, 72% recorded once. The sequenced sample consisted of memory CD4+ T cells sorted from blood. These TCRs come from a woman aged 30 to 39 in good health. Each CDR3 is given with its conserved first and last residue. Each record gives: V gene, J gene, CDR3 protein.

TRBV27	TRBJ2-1	CASSLAKLSGLYNEQFF
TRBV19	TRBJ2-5	CASIRLERRETQYF
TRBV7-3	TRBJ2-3	CASSLGNVGTDTQYF
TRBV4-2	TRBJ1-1	CASSQERQGARSEAFF
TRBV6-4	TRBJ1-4	CASSEGRDFGKLFF
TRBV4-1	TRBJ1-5	CASSQEGTGVNQPQHF
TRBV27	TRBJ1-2	CASRQALTLNYGYTF
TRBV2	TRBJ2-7	CASSERVTSYEQYF
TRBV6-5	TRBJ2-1	CASSYFGKRAVVF
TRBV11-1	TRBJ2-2	CASSLAGGTTGELFF
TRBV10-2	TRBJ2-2	CASSESAGNTGELFF
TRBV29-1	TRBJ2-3	CSVGLATSPTDTQYF
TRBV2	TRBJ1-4	CASRTGGTREKLFF
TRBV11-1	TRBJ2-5	CASSFGSDDRVQETQYF
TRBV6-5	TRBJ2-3	CASSYTLAGDTQYF
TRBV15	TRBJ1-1	CATSRDNRVWTEAFF
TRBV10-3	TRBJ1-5	CAISDGYAGQPQHF
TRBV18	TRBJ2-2	CASSPANTGELFF
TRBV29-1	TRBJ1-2	CSVEDSRGARNGYTF
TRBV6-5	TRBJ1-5	CASSVTGTGNQPQHF
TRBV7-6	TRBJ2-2	CASSFQTSGFTTGELFF
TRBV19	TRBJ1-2	CASSTATGANYGYTF
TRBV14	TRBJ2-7	CASTRGKGKYEQYF
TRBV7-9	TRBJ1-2	CASSMGRSSYGYTF
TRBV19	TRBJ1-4	CASSISQGAGEKLFF
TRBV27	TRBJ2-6	CASSLWGPRDSRNSGANVLTF
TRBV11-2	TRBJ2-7	CASSLAGTGGGEQYF
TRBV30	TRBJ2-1	CAWGWSLTSSYNEQFF
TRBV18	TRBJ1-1	CASSQMNTEAFF
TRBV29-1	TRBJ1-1	CSVGGGRLKGTEAFF
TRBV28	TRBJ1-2	CASSWRDSGYTF
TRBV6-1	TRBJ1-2	CASSARTYGYTF
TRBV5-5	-	CASSLDVAGTGEGEQYF
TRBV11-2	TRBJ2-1	CASSPETRNNEQFF
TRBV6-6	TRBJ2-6	CASSASGAGGANVLTF
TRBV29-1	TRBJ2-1	CSVRAESSYNEQFF
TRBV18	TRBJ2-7	CASSQGQGRHYEQYF
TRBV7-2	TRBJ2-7	CASSFAVSGGAYEQYF
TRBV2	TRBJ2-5	CASRQRQETQYF
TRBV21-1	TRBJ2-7	CASIQWPSGGSSYEQYF